A single sample is the source of the 2 T cell receptor beta chains below, sequenced in a study of shared clonotypes between healthy human individuals. Profiled with immunoSEQ multiplex PCR; TCRdb holds only in-frame clones, not every one. Of about 1.4 million clones listed, roughly 96% are singletons. The sample consisted of naive CD4+ T cells sorted from blood. Subset indicated: CD45RA+ positively selected. Receptor source: a man aged 25-40 years in good health.

This chain connects TRBV5-1 to TRBJ2-4; D is unclear. CDR3 length: 16 residues. CDR1 and CDR2 from the germline V gene are SGHRS and YFSETQ. Trimming pared 4 bases from V and 0 bases from J, leaving 14 bases between. The DNA of the CDR3 is TGCGCCAGCAGCCAAGGGCCCAGCATAGCCAAAAACATTCAGTACTTC. Its translation is CASSQGPSIAKNIQYF.

CDR3 bases: TGTGCCAGCAGCTCCAACAGGGGGCGCATACTCGCGCAGTACTTC. This translates into CASSSNRGRILAQYF. V and J are TRBV13 and TRBJ2-7; 9 bases line up with TRBD1. Trimming took 4 bases from V and 9 from J; bases not matched to a gene: 13. The CDR3 contains 15 residues. Germline assignment: CDR1 PRHDT and CDR2 FYEKMQ (reference sequence).